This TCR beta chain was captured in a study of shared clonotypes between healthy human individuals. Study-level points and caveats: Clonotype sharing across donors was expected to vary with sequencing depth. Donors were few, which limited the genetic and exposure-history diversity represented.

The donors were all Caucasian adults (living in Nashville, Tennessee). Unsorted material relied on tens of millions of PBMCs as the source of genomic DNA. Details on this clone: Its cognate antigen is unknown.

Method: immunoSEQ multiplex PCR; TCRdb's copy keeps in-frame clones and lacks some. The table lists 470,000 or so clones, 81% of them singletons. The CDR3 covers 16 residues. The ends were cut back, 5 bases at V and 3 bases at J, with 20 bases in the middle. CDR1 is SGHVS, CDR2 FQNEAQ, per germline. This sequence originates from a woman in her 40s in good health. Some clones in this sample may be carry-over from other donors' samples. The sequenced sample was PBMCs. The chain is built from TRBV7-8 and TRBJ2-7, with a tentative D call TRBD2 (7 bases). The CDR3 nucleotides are TGTGCCAGCAGCCCCCTGGGACTAACAGGGCTCTACGAGCAGTACTTC. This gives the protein CASSPLGLTGLYEQYF.